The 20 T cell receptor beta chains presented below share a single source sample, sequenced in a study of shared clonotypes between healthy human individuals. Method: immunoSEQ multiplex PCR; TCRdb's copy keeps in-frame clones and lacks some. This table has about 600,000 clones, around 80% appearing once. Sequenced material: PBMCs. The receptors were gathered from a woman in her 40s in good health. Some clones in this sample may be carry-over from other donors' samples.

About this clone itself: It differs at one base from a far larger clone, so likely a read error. DNA of the CDR3: TGTGCCAGCACTACGATGGGAGGGCCCACCGACGAGCAGTACTTC. Protein product: CASTTMGGPTDEQYF. V usage is TRBV11-1 and J usage is TRBJ2-7; 7 bases match TRBD2. With V trimmed by 7 bases and J by 5 bases, 14 bases remained unmatched. The CDR3 has 15 residues. Germline values: CDR1 SGHAT, CDR2 FQDESV (reference sequence).

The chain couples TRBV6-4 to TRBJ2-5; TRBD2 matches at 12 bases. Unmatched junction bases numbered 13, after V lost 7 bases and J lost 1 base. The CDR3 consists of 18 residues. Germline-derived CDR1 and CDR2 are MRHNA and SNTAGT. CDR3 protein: CASTSIRPTSGSQETQYF. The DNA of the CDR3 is TGTGCCAGCACATCGATTCGCCCGACTAGCGGGAGCCAAGAGACCCAGTACTTC.

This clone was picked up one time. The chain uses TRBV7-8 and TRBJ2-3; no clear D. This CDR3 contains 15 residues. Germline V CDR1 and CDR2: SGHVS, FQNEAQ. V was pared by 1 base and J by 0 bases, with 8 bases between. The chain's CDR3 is CASSLGGPSTDTQYF. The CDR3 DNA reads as TGTGCCAGCAGCTTAGGCGGCCCGAGCACAGATACGCAGTATTTT.

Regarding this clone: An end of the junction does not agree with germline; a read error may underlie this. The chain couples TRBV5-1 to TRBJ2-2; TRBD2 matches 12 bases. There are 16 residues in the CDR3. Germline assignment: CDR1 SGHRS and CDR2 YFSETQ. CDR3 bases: TGCGCCGGCAGTTCCGGGACTAGCGGGCTCACCGGGGAGCTGTTTTTT. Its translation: CAGSSGTSGLTGELFF.

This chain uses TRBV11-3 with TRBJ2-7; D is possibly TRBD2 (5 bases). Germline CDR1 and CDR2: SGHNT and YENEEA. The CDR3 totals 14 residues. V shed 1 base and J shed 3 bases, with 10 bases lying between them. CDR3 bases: TGTGCCAGCAGCTTAGGGACTCCCAACTACGAGCAGTACTTC. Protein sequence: CASSLGTPNYEQYF.

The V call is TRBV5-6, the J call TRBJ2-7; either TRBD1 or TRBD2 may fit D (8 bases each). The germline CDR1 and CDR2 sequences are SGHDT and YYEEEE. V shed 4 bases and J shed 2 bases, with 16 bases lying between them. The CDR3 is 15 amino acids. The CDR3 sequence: CASSHRGTRTYEQYF. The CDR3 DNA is TGTGCCAGCAGCCACAGGGGGACTAGAACCTACGAGCAGTACTTC.

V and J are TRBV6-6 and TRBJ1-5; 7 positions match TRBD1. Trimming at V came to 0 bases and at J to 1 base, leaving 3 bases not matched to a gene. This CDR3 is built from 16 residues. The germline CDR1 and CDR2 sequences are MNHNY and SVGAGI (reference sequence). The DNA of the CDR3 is TGTGCCAGCAGTTACTCCCGGGACAGCAGCAATCAGCCCCAGCATTTT. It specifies CASSYSRDSSNQPQHF.

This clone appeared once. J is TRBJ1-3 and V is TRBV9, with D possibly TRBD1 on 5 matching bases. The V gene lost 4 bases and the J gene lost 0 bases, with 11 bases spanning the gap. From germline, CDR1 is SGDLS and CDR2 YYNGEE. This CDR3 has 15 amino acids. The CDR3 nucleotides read TGTGCCAGCAGCCTGACAGTAAGCTCTGGAAACACCATATATTTT. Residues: CASSLTVSSGNTIYF.

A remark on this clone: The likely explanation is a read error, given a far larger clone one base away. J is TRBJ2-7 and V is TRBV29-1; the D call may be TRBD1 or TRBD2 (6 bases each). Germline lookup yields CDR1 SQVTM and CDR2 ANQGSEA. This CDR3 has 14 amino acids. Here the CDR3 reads CNVGAGREPYEQYF. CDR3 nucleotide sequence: TGCAACGTGGGGGCTGGGCGGGAACCCTACGAGCAGTACTTC.

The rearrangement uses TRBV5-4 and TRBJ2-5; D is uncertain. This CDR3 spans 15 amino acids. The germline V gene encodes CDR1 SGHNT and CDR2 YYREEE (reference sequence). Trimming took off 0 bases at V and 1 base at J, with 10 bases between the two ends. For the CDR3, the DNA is TGTGCCAGCAGCTTGGCTCCTGCCCCCCAAGAGACCCAGTACTTC. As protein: CASSLAPAPQETQYF. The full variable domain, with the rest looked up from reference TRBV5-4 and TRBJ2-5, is ETGVTQSPTHLIKTRGQQVTLRCSSQSGHNTVSWYQQALGQGPQFIFQYYREEENGRGNFPPRFSGLQFPNYSSELNVNALELDDSALYLCASSLAPAPQETQYFGPGTRLLVL.

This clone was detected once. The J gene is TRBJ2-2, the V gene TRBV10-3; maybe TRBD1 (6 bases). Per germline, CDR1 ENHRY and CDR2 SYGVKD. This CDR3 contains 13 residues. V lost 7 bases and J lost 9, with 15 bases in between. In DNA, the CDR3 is TGTGCCATCACCCGACAGGTTGGGAGGGAGCTGTTTTTT. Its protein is CAITRQVGRELFF.

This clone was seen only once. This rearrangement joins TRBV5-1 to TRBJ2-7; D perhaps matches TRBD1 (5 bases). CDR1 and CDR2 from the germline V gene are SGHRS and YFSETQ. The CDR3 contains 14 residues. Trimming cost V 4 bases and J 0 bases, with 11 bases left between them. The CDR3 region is CASSRTQGSYEQYF. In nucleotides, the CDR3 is TGCGCCAGCAGCAGAACCCAGGGCTCCTACGAGCAGTACTTC.

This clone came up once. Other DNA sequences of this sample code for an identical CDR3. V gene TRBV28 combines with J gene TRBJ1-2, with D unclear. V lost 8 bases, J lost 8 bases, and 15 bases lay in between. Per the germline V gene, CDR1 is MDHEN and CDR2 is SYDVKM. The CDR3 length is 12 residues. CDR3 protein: CASSLPGFGYTF. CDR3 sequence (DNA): TGTGCCAGCTCCCTTCCGGGTTTCGGCTACACCTTC.

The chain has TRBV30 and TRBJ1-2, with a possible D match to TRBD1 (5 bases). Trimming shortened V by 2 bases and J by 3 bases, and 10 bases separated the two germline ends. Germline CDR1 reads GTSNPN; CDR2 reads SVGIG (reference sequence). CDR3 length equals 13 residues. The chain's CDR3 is CAWSTTDYYGYTF. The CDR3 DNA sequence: TGTGCCTGGAGTACGACAGACTACTATGGCTACACCTTC.

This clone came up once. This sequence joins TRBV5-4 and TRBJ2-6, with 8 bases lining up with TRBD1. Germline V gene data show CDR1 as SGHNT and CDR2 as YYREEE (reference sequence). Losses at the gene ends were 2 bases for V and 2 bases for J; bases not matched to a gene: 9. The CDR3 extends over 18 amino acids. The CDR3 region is CASSLGGQGTAGANVLTF. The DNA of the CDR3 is TGTGCCAGCAGCTTAGGAGGACAGGGAACCGCTGGGGCCAACGTCCTGACTTTC.

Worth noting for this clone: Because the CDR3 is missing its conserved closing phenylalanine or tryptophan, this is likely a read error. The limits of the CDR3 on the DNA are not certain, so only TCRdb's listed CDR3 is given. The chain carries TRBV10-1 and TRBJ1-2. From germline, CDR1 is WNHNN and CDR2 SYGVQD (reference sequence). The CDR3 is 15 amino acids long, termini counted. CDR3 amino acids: CASSELVRSRRTYGY.

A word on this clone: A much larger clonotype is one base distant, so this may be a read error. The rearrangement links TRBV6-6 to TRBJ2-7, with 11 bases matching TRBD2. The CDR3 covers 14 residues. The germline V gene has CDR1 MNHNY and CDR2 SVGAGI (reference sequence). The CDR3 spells CASSKTSGDYERYF. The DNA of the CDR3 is TGTGCCAGCAGTAAGACTAGCGGGGACTACGAGCGGTACTTC.

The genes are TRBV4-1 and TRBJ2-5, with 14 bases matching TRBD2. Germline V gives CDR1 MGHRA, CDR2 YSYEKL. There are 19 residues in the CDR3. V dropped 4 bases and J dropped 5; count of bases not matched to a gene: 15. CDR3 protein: CASSPAPGLAGDLTETQYF. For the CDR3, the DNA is TGCGCCAGCAGCCCTGCACCGGGACTAGCGGGAGATCTGACGGAGACCCAGTACTTC.

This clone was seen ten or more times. CDR3 sequence reads: CASIGGANQPQHF. The CDR3 DNA reads TGTGCCAGCATTGGGGGGGCCAATCAGCCCCAGCATTTT. This chain links TRBV2 with TRBJ1-5; possible D gene TRBD1, 6 bases. CDR1 and CDR2 (germline): SNHLY, FYNNEI. The CDR3 consists of 13 residues. V was trimmed by 7 bases and J by 3 bases, leaving 10 bases between them. Using reference TRBV2 and TRBJ1-5 for the parts outside the CDR3, the full variable domain is EPEVTQTPSHQVTQMGQEVILRCVPISNHLYFYWYRQILGQKVEFLVSFYNNEISEKSEIFDDQFSVERPDGSNFTLKIRSTKLEDSAMYFCASIGGANQPQHFGDGTRLSIL.

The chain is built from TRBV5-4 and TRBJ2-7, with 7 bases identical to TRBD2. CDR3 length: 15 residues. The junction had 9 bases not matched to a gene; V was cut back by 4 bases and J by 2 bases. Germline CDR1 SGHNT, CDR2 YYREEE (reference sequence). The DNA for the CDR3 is TGTGCCAGCAGCAGCGTAGCGGGCCCCACCTACGAGCAGTACTTC. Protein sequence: CASSSVAGPTYEQYF.